This T cell receptor beta chain derives from a study of cytomegalovirus exposure and HLA in healthy donors. Looking at the study overall: An early data release held tens of millions of unique TCRs from HLA-typed donors. Genotyping of more than 300 donors showed that roughly 80% belonged to the Caucasian-associated ancestry cluster. Study-wide points: Excluded: some indistinguishable V segments such as TRBV6-2 and TRBV6-3.

This CDR3 is 14 amino acids long. V gave up 3 bases and J gave up 6 bases; unmatched junction bases: 7. CDR1 SGHAT and CDR2 FQNNGV come from the germline V gene. This clone came up once. Its cognate antigen is unknown. PCR was performed using 60 Vbeta and 13 Jbeta primers. In the source study's methods: In a later analysis, the count reached 82 million or so unique TCR beta chains, with roughly 12 million shared. Libraries were prepared by immunoSEQ multiplex PCR; TCRdb keeps only in-frame clonotypes and omits some of them. V, J and clone size reflect that table, while D and trimming were determined from the DNA. Among roughly 120,000 clones listed, roughly 77% were seen once.

The receptor comes from a middle-aged man in good health and CMV-seropositive. The sample was PBMCs. The gene calls are TRBV11-2 and TRBJ2-7, with 8 bases lining up with TRBD1. The CDR3: CASSFQGAQGEQYF. The CDR3 coding sequence is TGTGCCAGCAGCTTCCAGGGGGCGCAAGGCGAGCAGTACTTC. The full variable domain, its missing parts supplied by reference TRBV11-2 and TRBJ2-7, is EAGVAQSPRYKIIEKRQSVAFWCNPISGHATLYWYQQILGQGPKLLIQFQNNGVVDDSQLPKDRFSAERLKGVDSTLKIQPAKLEDSAVYLCASSFQGAQGEQYFGPGTRLTVT.